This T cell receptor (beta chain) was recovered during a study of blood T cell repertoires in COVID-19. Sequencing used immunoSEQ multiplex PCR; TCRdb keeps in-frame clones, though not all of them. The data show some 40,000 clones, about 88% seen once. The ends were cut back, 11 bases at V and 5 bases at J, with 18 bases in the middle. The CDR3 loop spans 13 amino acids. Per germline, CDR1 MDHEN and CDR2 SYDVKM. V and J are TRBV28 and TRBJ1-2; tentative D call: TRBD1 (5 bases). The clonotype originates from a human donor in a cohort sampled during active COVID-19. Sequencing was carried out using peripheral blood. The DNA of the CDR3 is TGTGCCGGGGAGGACAAGGGAGGATATGGCTACACCTTC. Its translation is CAGEDKGGYGYTF.